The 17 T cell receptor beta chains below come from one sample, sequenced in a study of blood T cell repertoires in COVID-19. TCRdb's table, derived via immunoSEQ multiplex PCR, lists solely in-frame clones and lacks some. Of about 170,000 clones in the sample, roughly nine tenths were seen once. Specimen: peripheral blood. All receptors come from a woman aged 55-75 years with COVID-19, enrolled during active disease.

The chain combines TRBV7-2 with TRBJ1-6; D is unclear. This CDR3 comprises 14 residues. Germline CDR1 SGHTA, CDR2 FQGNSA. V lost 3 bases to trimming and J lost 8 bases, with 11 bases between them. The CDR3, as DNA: TGTGCCAGCAGCTTTAACAGTATCGATTCACCCCTCCACTTT. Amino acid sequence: CASSFNSIDSPLHF. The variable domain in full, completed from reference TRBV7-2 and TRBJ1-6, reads GAGVSQSPSNKVTEKGKDVELRCDPISGHTALYWYRQSLGQGLEFLIYFQGNSAPDKSGLPSDRFSAERTGGSVSTLTIQRTQQEDSAVYLCASSFNSIDSPLHFGNGTRLTVT.

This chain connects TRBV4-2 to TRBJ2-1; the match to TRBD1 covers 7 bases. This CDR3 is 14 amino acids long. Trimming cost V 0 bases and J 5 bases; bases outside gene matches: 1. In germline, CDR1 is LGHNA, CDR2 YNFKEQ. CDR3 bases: TGTGCCAGCAGCCAAGAGGGACAGAACAATGAGCAGTTCTTC. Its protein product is CASSQEGQNNEQFF.

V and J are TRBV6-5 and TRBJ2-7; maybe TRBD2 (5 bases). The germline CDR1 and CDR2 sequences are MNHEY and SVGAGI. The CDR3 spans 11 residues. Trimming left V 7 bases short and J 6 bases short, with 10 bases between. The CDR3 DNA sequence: TGTGCCAGCATCGAGGGTCGCGAGCAGTACTTC. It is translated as CASIEGREQYF.

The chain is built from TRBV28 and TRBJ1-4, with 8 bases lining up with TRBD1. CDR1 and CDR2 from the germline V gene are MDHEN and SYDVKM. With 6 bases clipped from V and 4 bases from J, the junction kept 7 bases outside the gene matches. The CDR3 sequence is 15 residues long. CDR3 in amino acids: CASRRSGGGNEKLFF. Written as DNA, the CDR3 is TGTGCCAGCAGGAGATCAGGGGGCGGTAATGAAAAACTGTTTTTT. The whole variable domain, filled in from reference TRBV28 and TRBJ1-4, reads DVKVTQSSRYLVKRTGEKVFLECVQDMDHENMFWYRQDPGLGLRLIYFSYDVKMKEKGDIPEGYSVSREKKERFSLILESASTNQTSMYLCASRRSGGGNEKLFFGSGTQLSVL.

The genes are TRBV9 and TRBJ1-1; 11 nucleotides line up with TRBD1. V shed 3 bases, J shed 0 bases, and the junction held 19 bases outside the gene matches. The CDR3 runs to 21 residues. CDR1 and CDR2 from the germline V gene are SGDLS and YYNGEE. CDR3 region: CASSARTGGFELGRMNTEAFF. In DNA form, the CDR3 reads TGTGCCAGCAGCGCCCGGACAGGGGGCTTTGAGTTAGGTCGGATGAACACTGAAGCTTTCTTT. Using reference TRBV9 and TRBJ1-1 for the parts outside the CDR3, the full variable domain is DSGVTQTPKHLITATGQRVTLRCSPRSGDLSVYWYQQSLDQGLQFLIQYYNGEERAKGNILERFSAQQFPDLHSELNLSSLELGDSALYFCASSARTGGFELGRMNTEAFFGQGTRLTVV.

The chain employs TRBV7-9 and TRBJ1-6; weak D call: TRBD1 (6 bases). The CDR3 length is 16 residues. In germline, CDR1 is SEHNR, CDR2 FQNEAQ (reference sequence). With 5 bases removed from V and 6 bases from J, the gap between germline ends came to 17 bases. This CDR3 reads CASSPAVRGANSPLHF. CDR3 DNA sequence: TGTGCCAGCAGCCCCGCAGTCAGGGGCGCTAATTCACCCCTCCACTTT.

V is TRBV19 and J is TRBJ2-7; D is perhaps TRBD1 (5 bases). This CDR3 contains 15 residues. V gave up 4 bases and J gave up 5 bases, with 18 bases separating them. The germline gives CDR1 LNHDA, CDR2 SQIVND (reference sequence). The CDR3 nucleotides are TGTGCCAGTAGTAAGGTCCAAGGGGCTGGCCACGAGCAGTACTTC. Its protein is CASSKVQGAGHEQYF.

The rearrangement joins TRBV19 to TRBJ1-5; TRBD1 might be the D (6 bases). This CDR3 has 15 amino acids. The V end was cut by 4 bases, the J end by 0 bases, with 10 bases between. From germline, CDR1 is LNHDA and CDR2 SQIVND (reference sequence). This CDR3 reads CASSNGQNSNQPQHF. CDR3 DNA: TGTGCCAGTAGTAACGGACAGAATAGCAATCAGCCCCAGCATTTT.

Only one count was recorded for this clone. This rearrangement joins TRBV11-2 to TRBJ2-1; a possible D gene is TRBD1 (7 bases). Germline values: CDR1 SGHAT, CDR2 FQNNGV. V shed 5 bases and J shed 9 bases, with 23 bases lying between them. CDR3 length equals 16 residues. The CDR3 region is CASSLTGDRFRSEQFF. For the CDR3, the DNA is TGTGCCAGCAGCCTGACGGGGGACAGATTTCGAAGTGAGCAGTTCTTC.

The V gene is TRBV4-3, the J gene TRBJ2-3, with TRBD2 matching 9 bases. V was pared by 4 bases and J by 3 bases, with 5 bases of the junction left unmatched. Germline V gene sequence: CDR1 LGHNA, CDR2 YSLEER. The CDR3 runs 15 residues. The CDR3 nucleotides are TGCGCCAGCAGCCTAGCGGGAGAGGGTACAGATACGCAGTATTTT. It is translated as CASSLAGEGTDTQYF.

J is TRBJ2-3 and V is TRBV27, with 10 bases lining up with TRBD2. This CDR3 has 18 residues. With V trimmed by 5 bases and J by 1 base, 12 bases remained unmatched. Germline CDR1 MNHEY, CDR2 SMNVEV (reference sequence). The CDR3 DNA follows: TGTGCCAGCAGTCCCACATCGAGTCTAGCGGGGGGCACAGATACGCAGTATTTT. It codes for CASSPTSSLAGGTDTQYF.

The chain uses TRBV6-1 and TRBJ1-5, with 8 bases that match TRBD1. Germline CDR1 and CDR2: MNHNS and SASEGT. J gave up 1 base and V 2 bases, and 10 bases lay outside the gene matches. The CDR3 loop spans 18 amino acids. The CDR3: CASSEYGQGIKSNQPQHF. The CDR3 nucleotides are TGTGCCAGCAGTGAATACGGACAGGGAATCAAAAGCAATCAGCCCCAGCATTTT.

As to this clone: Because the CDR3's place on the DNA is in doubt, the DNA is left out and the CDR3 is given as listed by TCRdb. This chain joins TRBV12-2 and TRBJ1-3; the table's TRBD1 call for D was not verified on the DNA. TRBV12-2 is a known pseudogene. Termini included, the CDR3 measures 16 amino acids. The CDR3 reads CASRLAYRCSGNTIYF.

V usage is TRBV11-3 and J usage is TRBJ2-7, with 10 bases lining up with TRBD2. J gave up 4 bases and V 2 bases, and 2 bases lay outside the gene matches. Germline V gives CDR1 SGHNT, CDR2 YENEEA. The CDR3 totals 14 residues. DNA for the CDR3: TGTGCCAGCAGCTTAAGCGGGAGGGCGTACGAGCAGTACTTC. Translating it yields CASSLSGRAYEQYF.

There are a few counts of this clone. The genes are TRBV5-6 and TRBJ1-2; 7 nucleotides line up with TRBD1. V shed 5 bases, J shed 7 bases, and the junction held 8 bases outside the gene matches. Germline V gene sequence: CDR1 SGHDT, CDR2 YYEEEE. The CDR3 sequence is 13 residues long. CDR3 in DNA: TGTGCCAGCAGTGGGCAGGGGGTACCTGGCTACACCTTC. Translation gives CASSGQGVPGYTF.

CDR3: CASSGRPGADTEAFF. CDR3 in DNA: TGTGCCAGCAGCGGCCGTCCAGGGGCGGACACTGAAGCTTTCTTT. V gene TRBV9 combines with J gene TRBJ1-1; tentatively, D is TRBD1 (6 bases). In germline, CDR1 is SGDLS, CDR2 YYNGEE. The V end lost 3 bases, the J end lost 3 bases, and 15 bases lay between the germline ends. The CDR3 contains 15 residues.

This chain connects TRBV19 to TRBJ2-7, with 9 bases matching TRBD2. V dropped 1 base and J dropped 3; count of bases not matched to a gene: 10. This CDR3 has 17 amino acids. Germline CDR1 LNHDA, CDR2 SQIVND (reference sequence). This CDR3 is CASSIAGAGGYYYEQYF. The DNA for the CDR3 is TGTGCCAGTAGTATAGCCGGAGCGGGAGGATACTACTACGAGCAGTACTTC.